This T cell receptor beta chain was recorded in a study of cytomegalovirus exposure and HLA in healthy donors. The CDR3 sequence is 13 residues long. Per the germline V gene, CDR1 is SGHVS and CDR2 is FQNEAQ. V lost 4 bases and J 4 bases, leaving 8 bases between the germline ends. The PCR employed 60 Vbeta primers together with 13 Jbeta primers. Repertoires were generated with immunoSEQ multiplex PCR, while TCRdb's copy carries only in-frame clones and drops some. Of approximately 110,000 clones listed, approximately 70% are singletons. The sample holds a few counts of this clone. The clonotype was recovered from a woman aged 30 to 39 in good health and CMV-seronegative. Sequencing input: PBMCs. V and J are TRBV7-8 and TRBJ2-1; D is perhaps TRBD1 (6 bases). CDR3 in amino acids: CASSSDSYNEQFF. DNA of the CDR3: TGTGCCAGCAGCTCGGACAGTTACAATGAGCAGTTCTTC.